The sequence of this T cell receptor beta chain was determined in a study of blood T cell repertoires in COVID-19. The CDR3 has 12 residues. The V gene lost 5 bases and the J gene lost 7 bases, with 10 bases spanning the gap. Germline V gene lookup returns CDR1 SEHNR and CDR2 FQNEAQ (reference sequence). Per the original methods: Researchers report that nucleated cell counts were estimated from reference gene primer amplification. Here immunoSEQ multiplex PCR was the method, and the copy in TCRdb shows in-frame clones only, minus some. That table supplies the V and J calls and clone size; D and trimming were determined from the DNA. The table shows roughly 300,000 clones, with roughly 91% occurring only once. Seattle's cohort entered during active infection and was followed longitudinally.

The clonotype was recovered from a woman aged 25 to 45 with COVID-19, enrolled during active disease. The chain is built from TRBV7-9 and TRBJ2-3; no reliable D call. Specimen: peripheral blood. The CDR3, as DNA: TGTGCCAGCAGCCCGGTCCCATATACGCAGTATTTT. Protein: CASSPVPYTQYF.